This entry describes one T cell receptor beta chain. The antigen is unknown. V was clipped by 4 bases and J by 0 bases, with 3 bases between them. The germline CDR1 and CDR2 sequences are SQVTM and ANQGSEA. The CDR3 is 11 amino acids. The data derive from a study of graft-versus-host responses after intestinal transplantation. Study-level information: Recipients got multivisceral, liver-intestinal, or isolated intestinal transplants. Anti-thymocyte globulin induction was given to all recipients, followed by tacrolimus and steroids for roughly 3 years. General study results and limits: The marrow of recipients harbored GvH clones, and ileum or blood showed some of them first. Individuals carrying graft-donor T cell macrochimerism showed high graft-versus-host to host-versus-graft clonal ratios in allografts.

Here immunoSEQ multiplex PCR was the method, and the copy in TCRdb shows in-frame clones only, minus some. Altogether 24,000 or so clones are present, approximately 82% being singletons, with the ten largest covering 0.95% to 1.2%. The source is a human patient who received an intestinal transplant, so some T cells may come from the graft donor. The specimen comprised PBMCs, sampled approximately four weeks after intestinal transplant. The chain uses TRBV29-1 and TRBJ1-2, with no clear D. This CDR3 reads CSVGTNYGYTF. The CDR3 nucleotides read TGCAGCGTTGGGACTAACTATGGCTACACCTTC.